The following is a T cell receptor beta chain sequence with its context. Antigen specificity is unknown. This entry is derived from a study of T cells in narcolepsy. Study-level findings and limits: Blood of same and different patients, but not healthy controls, reportedly held recurring autoreactive clonotypes. Autoreactive clone sequences were missing from some blood memory CD4+ repertoires.

Sequencing used immunoSEQ multiplex PCR; TCRdb keeps in-frame clones, though not all of them. The sample records about 29,000 clones, around 87% being singletons. In germline, CDR1 is SGDLS, CDR2 YYNGEE. This CDR3 is 12 amino acids long. Trimming stripped 4 bases from V and 2 bases from J, with 3 bases between. Sequences were obtained from memory (CD45RA-) CD4+ T cells from blood. The genes are TRBV9 and TRBJ2-2; D gene uncertain. The source is a human donor in good health. This chain's CDR3 is CASSQNTGELFF. The CDR3 nucleotides read TGTGCCAGCAGCCAAAACACCGGGGAGCTGTTTTTT.